The rows below give T cell receptor beta chains drawn from one sample of a study of beta chain features in type 1 diabetes. Profiling relied on immunoSEQ multiplex PCR, and the TCRdb table lists in-frame clones only, not all of them. The sample carries some 410,000 clones, approximately 10% recorded once. Sequenced sample: naive CD4+ T cells from blood. These TCRs come from a young woman in good health. Both conserved end residues are part of each CDR3. Fields, in order: J gene, clone size, V gene, D gene, CDR3 DNA, CDR3 protein. A D gene is named only where the DNA matches it firmly. Part of the rows lack a size; the others show once, few, many or a class for expanded clones.

TRBJ2-4 | . | TRBV6-6 | . | TGTGCCAGCAGAACAGGACAACTAGCCAAAAACATTCAGTACTTC | CASRTGQLAKNIQYF
TRBJ2-5 | few | TRBV30 | . | TGTGCCTGCACCAGCGGCGTAGAGACCCAGTACTTC | CACTSGVETQYF
TRBJ2-6 | few | TRBV18 | . | TGTGCCAGCTCACCCGGCTCTGGGGCCAACGTCCTGACTTTC | CASSPGSGANVLTF
TRBJ1-2 | few | TRBV6-6 | . | TGTGCCAGCAGTTCGCCATCTTTAGATAACTATGGCTACACCTTC | CASSSPSLDNYGYTF
TRBJ1-6 | . | TRBV5-6 | . | TGTGCCAGCAGTGATTATAATTCACCCCTCCACTTT | CASSDYNSPLHF
TRBJ1-3 | . | TRBV4-1 | . | TGCGCCAGCAGACCCGTGGGCTCTGGAAACACCATATATTTT | CASRPVGSGNTIYF
TRBJ2-1 | many | TRBV10-3 | . | TGTGCCATCAGCGGCACGTGGAGCCGTCATACTGAGCAGTTCTTC | CAISGTWSRHTEQFF
TRBJ2-4 | few | TRBV19 | TRBD1 | TGTGCCAGTAGTATTAGGACAGGGACTCAGTACTTC | CASSIRTGTQYF
TRBJ2-4 | few | TRBV30 | . | TGTGCCTGGAGTGAAGGGACCGTAGCCAAAAACATTCAGTACTTC | CAWSEGTVAKNIQYF
TRBJ2-3 | . | TRBV7-2 | TRBD1 | TGTGCCAGCAGCTTAGCAGGGGGCATACTCACAGATACGCAGTATTTT | CASSLAGGILTDTQYF
TRBJ1-6 | few | TRBV9 | . | TGTGCCAGCAGCTTTACGGCTTTGGGGGGACCCCTCCACTTT | CASSFTALGGPLHF
TRBJ1-1 | . | TRBV10-3 | TRBD1 | TGTGCCATCAGCCGGACAGGCCTGAACACTGAAGCTTTCTTT | CAISRTGLNTEAFF
TRBJ2-7 | . | TRBV2 | . | TGTGCCAGCAGTGAAGTCAATTACGAGCAGTACTTC | CASSEVNYEQYF
TRBJ1-2 | . | TRBV19 | . | TGTGCCAGTAGTATGGAAGGGGACTATGGCTACACCTTC | CASSMEGDYGYTF